Listed below are T cell receptor beta chains from one sample, sequenced in a study of blood T cell repertoires in COVID-19. Some clones are missing from TCRdb's copy, which holds only in-frame ones; the method was immunoSEQ multiplex PCR. The sample includes 35,000 to 50,000 clones, around 83% of them seen just once. Material for sequencing was peripheral blood. The source is a man between 60 and 75 years old with acute or convalescent COVID-19. The CDR3 runs from the conserved cysteine through the conserved F or W. D genes are given only for firm matches. Only part of the rows carry a size: once, few, many, or a class if the clone is expanded.

NA TRBJ2-3 TRBD2 TRBV4-1 TGCGCCAGCAGCCAAGCCCGACTAGCGGGAGGGGATACGCAGTATTTT CASSQARLAGGDTQYF
NA TRBJ1-4 TRBD1 TRBV5-5 TGTGCCAGCAGCCTGACAGGGCGAGAGGATGAAAAACTGTTTTTT CASSLTGREDEKLFF
NA TRBJ2-5 NA TRBV5-1 TGCGCCAGCAGCTTTGGGGGGCAAGAGACCCAGTACTTC CASSFGGQETQYF
once TRBJ1-3 TRBD1 TRBV29-1 TGCAGCGTCGCAGCCTCACAGGGGGGTGGAAACACCATATATTTT CSVAASQGGGNTIYF
NA TRBJ2-7 TRBD2 TRBV3-1/TRBV3-2 TGTGCCAGCAGCCCACCGAGGGCTAGCGGGATCTACGAGCAGTACTTC CASSPPRASGIYEQYF
NA TRBJ1-3 NA TRBV4-2 TGTGCCAGCAGCCAAGAGCAGGGTCAGGGAAACACCATATATTTT CASSQEQGQGNTIYF
NA TRBJ2-7 NA TRBV7-9 TGTGCCAGCAGCTTAGTATCCCTCCCCTACGAGCAGTACTTC CASSLVSLPYEQYF
NA TRBJ2-5 TRBD2 TRBV25-1 TGTGCCAGCAGTGAAATCCCCGCGGGGGGGCGATGGGAGACCCAGTACTTC CASSEIPAGGRWETQYF
NA TRBJ2-1 NA TRBV6-5 TGTGCCAGCGCGTGGGGGGGCCGGGCGAATGAGCAGTTCTTC CASAWGGRANEQFF
NA TRBJ1-1 NA TRBV9 TGTGCCAGCAGCGTAGAGCCGACCGGGAGCAACACTGAAGCTTTCTTT CASSVEPTGSNTEAFF
NA TRBJ1-4 NA TRBV4-2 TGTGCCAGCAGCCAAGAGGGGGCCAGGGGTGATGAAAAACTGTTTTTT CASSQEGARGDEKLFF
NA TRBJ2-2 TRBD1 TRBV5-4 TGTGCCAGCAGCTCAAGACAGGGGGCTATCGGGGAGCTGTTTTTT CASSSRQGAIGELFF
few TRBJ1-5 NA TRBV30 TGTGCCTGGACGGGTGGCAGTAGCAATCAGCCCCAGCATTTT CAWTGGSSNQPQHF
once TRBJ2-1 NA TRBV11-3 TGTGCCAGCAGCACCCGCAGGGAAGAGCAGTTCTTC CASSTRREEQFF
few TRBJ1-1 TRBD1 TRBV27 TGTGCCAGCAATGGACAGGGGCACACTGAAGCTTTCTTT CASNGQGHTEAFF
NA TRBJ1-1 TRBD1 TRBV29-1 TGCAGCGTTAGACAGGGGGCCCTAGGGGCTTTCTTT CSVRQGALGAFF
NA TRBJ2-5 NA TRBV5-6 TGTGCCAGCAGCTTGGCCACTCAAGAGACCCAGTACTTC CASSLATQETQYF
NA TRBJ1-1 NA TRBV19 TGTGCCAGTAGCGGGGGTACTGAAGCTTTCTTT CASSGGTEAFF
NA TRBJ2-7 TRBD2 TRBV6-5 TGTGCCAGCAGGCCCGGAATATGGGGGGGGTACGAGCAGTACTTC CASRPGIWGGYEQYF
NA TRBJ1-6 NA TRBV5-4 TGTGCCAGCAGCTTGGAGGGGAAGGGATCACCCCTCCACTTT CASSLEGKGSPLHF
few TRBJ1-4 NA TRBV5-1 TGCGCCAGCAGCTCGGGAGGTGTTAATGAAAAACTGTTTTTT CASSSGGVNEKLFF
NA TRBJ2-7 NA TRBV28 TGTGCCAGCAGCGGGACACTTAGAGGGTACGAGCAGTACTTC CASSGTLRGYEQYF
NA TRBJ1-2 TRBD1 TRBV6-9 TGTGCCAGCATTCGGACAGGGCGCGGGGTGGATGGCTACACCTTC CASIRTGRGVDGYTF
NA TRBJ2-7 TRBD1 TRBV11-1 TGTGCCAGCAGCTTGGGACAGGGGGCCTACGAGCAGTACTTC CASSLGQGAYEQYF
NA TRBJ2-1 TRBD1 TRBV7-6 TGTGCCAGCAGCGACAGGGCGACCCACAATGAGCAGTTCTTC CASSDRATHNEQFF
NA TRBJ1-5 NA TRBV19 TGTGCCACCAGAGTTCAGGGAGGGTATAGCAATCAGCCCCAGCATTTT CATRVQGGYSNQPQHF
NA TRBJ1-1 NA TRBV14 TGTGCCAGCAGCCAAAACTCGGGGAGCATGAACACTGAAGCTTTCTTT CASSQNSGSMNTEAFF
NA TRBJ1-2 TRBD1 TRBV3-1/TRBV3-2 TGTGCCAGCAGCATGGGACAGGGAGCAAACTATGGCTACACCTTC CASSMGQGANYGYTF
NA TRBJ1-4 NA TRBV21-1 TGTGCCAGCAGCTGGGGGGGAACCGATACTTCGAATGAAAAACTGTTTTTT CASSWGGTDTSNEKLFF
NA TRBJ1-1 TRBD1 TRBV5-1 TGCGCCAGCAGCACCGGACAGGGTGAAAGGTCTGAAGCTTTCTTT CASSTGQGERSEAFF
NA TRBJ2-3 NA TRBV25-1 TGTGCCAGCAGTGTGGGGGCCAGGGATACGCAGTATTTT CASSVGARDTQYF
NA TRBJ1-1 TRBD1 TRBV28 TGTGCCAGCAGTTCGTACAGGGGTGGTGTAGCTTTCTTT CASSSYRGGVAFF
once TRBJ2-5 TRBD2 TRBV5-1 TGCGCCAGCAGCGCCGGGATAATAGCGGGGTCGGGGGGAGAGACCCAGTACTTC CASSAGIIAGSGGETQYF
NA TRBJ1-1 NA TRBV7-2 TGTGCCAGCAGCTTTTCACAGTCTAATATTGAAGCTTTCTTT CASSFSQSNIEAFF
NA TRBJ2-7 TRBD2 TRBV10-3 TGTGCCATCAGTGAGTCCGCGGGAGCCACTTACGAGCAGTACTTC CAISESAGATYEQYF
once TRBJ2-1 TRBD1 TRBV30 TGTGCCTCACCGGGACAGGGGTTCAATGAGCAGTTCTTC CASPGQGFNEQFF
NA TRBJ1-6 NA TRBV27 TGTGCCAGCAGTCCACGGGAGAGCTCCTATAATTCACCCCTCCACTTT CASSPRESSYNSPLHF
NA TRBJ1-5 NA TRBV2 TGTGCCAGCAGTGATGAAGGGGCGAGCAATCAGCCCCAGCATTTT CASSDEGASNQPQHF